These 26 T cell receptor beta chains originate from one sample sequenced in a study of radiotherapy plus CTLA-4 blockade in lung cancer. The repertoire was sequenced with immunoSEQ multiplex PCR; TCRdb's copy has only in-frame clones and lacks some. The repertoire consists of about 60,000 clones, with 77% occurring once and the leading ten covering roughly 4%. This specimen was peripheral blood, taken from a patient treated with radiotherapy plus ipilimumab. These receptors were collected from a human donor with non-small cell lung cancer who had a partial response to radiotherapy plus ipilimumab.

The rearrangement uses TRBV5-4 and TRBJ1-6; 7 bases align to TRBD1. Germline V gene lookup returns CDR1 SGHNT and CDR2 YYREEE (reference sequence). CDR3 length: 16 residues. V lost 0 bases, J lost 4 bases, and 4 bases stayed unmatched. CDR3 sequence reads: CASSLGRGQYNSPLHF. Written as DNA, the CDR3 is TGTGCCAGCAGCTTGGGTCGGGGACAGTATAATTCACCCCTCCACTTT.

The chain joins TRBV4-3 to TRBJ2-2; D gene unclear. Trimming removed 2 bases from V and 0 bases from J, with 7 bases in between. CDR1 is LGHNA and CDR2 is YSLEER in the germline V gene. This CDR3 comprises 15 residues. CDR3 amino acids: CASSQSQTNTGELFF. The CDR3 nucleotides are TGCGCCAGCAGCCAATCTCAGACGAACACCGGGGAGCTGTTTTTT.

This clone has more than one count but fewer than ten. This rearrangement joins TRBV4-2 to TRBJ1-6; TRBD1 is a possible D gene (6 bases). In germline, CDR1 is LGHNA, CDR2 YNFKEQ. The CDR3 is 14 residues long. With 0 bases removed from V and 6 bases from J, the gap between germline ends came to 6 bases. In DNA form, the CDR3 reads TGTGCCAGCAGCCAAGAACAGGGTAATTCACCCCTCCACTTT. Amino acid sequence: CASSQEQGNSPLHF.

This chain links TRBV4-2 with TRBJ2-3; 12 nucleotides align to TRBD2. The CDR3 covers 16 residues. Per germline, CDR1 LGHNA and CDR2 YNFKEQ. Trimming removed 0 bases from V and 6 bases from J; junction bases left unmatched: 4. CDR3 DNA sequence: TGTGCCAGCAGCCAAGATGCTAGCGGGGGGGCGGATACGCAGTATTTT. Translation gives CASSQDASGGADTQYF.

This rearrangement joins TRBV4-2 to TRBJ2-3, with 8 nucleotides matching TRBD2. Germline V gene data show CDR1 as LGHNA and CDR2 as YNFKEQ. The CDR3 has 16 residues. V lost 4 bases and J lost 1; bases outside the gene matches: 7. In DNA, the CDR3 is TGTGCCAGCAGCCCGGCGCCGGGACTAGGCACAGATACGCAGTATTTT. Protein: CASSPAPGLGTDTQYF.

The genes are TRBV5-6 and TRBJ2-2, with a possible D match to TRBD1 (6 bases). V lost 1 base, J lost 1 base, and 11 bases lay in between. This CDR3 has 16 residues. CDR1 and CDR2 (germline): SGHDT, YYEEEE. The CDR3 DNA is TGTGCCAGCAGCTTGTTTCAGGGGAGGAACACCGGGGAGCTGTTTTTT. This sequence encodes CASSLFQGRNTGELFF. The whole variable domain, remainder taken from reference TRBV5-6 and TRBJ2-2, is DAGVTQSPTHLIKTRGQQVTLRCSPKSGHDTVSWYQQALGQGPQFIFQYYEEEERQRGNFPDRFSGHQFPNYSSELNVNALLLGDSALYLCASSLFQGRNTGELFFGEGSRLTVL.

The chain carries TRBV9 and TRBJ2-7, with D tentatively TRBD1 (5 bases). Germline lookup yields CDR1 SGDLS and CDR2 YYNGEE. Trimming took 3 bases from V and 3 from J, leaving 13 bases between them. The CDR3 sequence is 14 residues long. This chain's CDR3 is CASSAQAQFYEQYF. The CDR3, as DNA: TGTGCCAGCAGCGCACAGGCGCAGTTCTACGAGCAGTACTTC. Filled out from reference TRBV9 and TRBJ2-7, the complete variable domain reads DSGVTQTPKHLITATGQRVTLRCSPRSGDLSVYWYQQSLDQGLQFLIQYYNGEERAKGNILERFSAQQFPDLHSELNLSSLELGDSALYFCASSAQAQFYEQYFGPGTRLTVT.

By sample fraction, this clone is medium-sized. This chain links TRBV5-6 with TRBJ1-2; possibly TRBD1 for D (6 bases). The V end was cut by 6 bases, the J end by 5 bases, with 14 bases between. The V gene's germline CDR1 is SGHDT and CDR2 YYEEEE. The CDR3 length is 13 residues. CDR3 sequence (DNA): TGTGCCAGCACTGGAGACAGGTTTTATGGCTACACCTTC. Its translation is CASTGDRFYGYTF.

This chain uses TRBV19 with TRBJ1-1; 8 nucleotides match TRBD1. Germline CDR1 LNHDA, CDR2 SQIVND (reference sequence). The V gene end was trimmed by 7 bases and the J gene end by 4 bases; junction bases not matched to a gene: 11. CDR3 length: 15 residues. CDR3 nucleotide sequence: TGTGCCAGTACCAAGATTGGACAGGGTTTCACTGAAGCTTTCTTT. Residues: CASTKIGQGFTEAFF.

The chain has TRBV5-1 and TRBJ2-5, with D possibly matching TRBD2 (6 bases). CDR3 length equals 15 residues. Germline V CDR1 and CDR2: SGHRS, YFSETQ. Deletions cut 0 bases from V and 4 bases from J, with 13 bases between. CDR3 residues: CASSLAGDPSETQYF. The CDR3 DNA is TGCGCCAGCAGCTTGGCGGGGGACCCTTCAGAGACCCAGTACTTC.

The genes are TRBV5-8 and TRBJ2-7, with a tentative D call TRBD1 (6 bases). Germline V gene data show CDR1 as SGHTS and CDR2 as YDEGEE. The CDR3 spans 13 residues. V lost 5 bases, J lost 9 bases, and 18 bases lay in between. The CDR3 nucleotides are TGTGCCAGCAGACTCGGGACAACCAATGTGCAGTACTTC. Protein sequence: CASRLGTTNVQYF.

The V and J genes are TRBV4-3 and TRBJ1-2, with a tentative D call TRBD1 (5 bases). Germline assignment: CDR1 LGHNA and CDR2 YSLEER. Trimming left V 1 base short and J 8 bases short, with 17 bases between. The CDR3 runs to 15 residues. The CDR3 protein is CASSQARGGPGGYTF. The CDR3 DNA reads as TGCGCCAGCAGCCAAGCCCGGGGGGGTCCGGGCGGCTACACCTTC.

CDR3 sequence: CASRSNSGNTIYF. The CDR3, as DNA: TGTGCCAGCAGGTCAAACTCTGGAAACACCATATATTTT. The chain is built from TRBV25-1 and TRBJ1-3; D is undetermined. CDR3 length equals 13 residues. Germline CDR1 MGHDK, CDR2 SYGVNS. Trimming removed 6 bases from V and 0 bases from J, with 6 bases in between.

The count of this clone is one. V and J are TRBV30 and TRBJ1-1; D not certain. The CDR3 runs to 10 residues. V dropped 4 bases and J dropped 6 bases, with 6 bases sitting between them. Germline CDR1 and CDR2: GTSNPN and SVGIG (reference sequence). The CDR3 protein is CAWISAEAFF. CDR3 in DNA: TGTGCCTGGATTAGCGCTGAAGCTTTCTTT.

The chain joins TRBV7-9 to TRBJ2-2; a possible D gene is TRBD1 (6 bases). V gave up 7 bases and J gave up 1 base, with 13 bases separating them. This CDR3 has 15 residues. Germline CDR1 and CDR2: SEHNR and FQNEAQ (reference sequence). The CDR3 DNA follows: TGTGCCAGCACCTCAGAGACAGGGAACACCGGGGAGCTGTTTTTT. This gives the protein CASTSETGNTGELFF.

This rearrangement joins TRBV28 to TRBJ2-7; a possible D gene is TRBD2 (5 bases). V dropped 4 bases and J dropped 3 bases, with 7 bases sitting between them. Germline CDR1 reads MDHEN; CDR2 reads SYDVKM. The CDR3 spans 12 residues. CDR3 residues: CASSSDFYEQYF. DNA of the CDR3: TGTGCCAGCAGTTCGGACTTCTACGAGCAGTACTTC.

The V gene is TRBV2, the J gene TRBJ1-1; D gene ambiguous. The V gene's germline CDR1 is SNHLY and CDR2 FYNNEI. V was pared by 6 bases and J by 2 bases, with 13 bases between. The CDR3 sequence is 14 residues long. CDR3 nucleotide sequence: TGTGCCAGCAGGTACGAGGGCAGCAACACTGAAGCTTTCTTT. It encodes CASRYEGSNTEAFF.

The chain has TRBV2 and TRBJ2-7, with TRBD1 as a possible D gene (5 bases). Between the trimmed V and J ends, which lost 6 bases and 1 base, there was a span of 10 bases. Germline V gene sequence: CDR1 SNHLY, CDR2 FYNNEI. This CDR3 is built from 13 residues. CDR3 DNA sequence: TGTGCCAGCAGGGCAGACAGTTCCTACGAGCAGTACTTC. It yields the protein CASRADSSYEQYF.

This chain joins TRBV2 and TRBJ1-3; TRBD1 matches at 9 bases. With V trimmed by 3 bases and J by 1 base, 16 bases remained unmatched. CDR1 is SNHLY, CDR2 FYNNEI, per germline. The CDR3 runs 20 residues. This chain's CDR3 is CASSEVLGTGPLRSGNTIYF. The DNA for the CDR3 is TGTGCCAGCAGTGAGGTTTTGGGGACAGGGCCCCTAAGGTCTGGAAACACCATATATTTT.

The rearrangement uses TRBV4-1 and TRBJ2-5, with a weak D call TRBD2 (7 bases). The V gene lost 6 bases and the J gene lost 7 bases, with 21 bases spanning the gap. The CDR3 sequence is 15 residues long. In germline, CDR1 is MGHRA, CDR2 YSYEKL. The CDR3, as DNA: TGCGCCAGCAGAGCTAGGGGGGACTATCCGGGGACCCAGTACTTC. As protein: CASRARGDYPGTQYF.

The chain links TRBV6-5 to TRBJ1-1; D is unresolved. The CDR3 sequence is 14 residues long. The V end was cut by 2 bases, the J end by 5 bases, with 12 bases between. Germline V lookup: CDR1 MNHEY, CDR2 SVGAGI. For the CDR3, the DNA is TGTGCCAGCAGTTACGAAGCCCCCGAGACTGAAGCTTTCTTT. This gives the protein CASSYEAPETEAFF.

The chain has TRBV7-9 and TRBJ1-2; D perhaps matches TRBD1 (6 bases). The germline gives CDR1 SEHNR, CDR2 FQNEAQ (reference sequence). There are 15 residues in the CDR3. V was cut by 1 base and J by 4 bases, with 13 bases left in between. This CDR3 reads CASSLDQGLSYGYTF. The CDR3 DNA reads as TGTGCCAGCAGCTTAGATCAGGGGCTAAGCTATGGCTACACCTTC. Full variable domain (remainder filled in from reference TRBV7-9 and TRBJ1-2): DTGVSQNPRHKITKRGQNVTFRCDPISEHNRLYWYRQTLGQGPEFLTYFQNEAQLEKSRLLSDRFSAERPKGSFSTLEIQRTEQGDSAMYLCASSLDQGLSYGYTFGSGTRLTVV.

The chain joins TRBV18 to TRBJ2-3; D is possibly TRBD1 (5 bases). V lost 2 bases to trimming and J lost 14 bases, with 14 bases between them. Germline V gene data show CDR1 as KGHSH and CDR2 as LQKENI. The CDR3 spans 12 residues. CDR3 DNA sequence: TGTGCCAGCTCACCATCCCCGGACACCTGGTATTTT. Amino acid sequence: CASSPSPDTWYF.

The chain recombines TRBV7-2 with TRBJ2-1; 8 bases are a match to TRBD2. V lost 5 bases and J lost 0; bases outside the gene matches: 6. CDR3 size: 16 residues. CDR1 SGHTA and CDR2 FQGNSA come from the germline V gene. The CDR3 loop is CASSLAGGVSYNEQFF. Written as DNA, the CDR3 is TGTGCCAGCAGCCTTGCGGGGGGTGTCTCCTACAATGAGCAGTTCTTC.

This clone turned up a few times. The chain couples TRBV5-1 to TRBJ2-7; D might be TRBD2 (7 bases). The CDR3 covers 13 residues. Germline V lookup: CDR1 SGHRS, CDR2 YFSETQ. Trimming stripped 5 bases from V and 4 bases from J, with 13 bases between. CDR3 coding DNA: TGCGCCAGCAGAAGGGGGGGGATGTACGAGCAGTACTTC. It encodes CASRRGGMYEQYF.

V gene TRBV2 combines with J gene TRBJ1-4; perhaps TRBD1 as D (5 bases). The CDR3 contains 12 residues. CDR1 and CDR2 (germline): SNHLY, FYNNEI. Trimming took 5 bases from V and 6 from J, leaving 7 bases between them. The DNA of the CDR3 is TGTGCCAGCAGTATAGGGGATGAAAAACTGTTTTTT. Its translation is CASSIGDEKLFF. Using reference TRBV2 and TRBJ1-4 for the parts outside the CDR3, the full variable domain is EPEVTQTPSHQVTQMGQEVILRCVPISNHLYFYWYRQILGQKVEFLVSFYNNEISEKSEIFDDQFSVERPDGSNFTLKIRSTKLEDSAMYFCASSIGDEKLFFGSGTQLSVL.